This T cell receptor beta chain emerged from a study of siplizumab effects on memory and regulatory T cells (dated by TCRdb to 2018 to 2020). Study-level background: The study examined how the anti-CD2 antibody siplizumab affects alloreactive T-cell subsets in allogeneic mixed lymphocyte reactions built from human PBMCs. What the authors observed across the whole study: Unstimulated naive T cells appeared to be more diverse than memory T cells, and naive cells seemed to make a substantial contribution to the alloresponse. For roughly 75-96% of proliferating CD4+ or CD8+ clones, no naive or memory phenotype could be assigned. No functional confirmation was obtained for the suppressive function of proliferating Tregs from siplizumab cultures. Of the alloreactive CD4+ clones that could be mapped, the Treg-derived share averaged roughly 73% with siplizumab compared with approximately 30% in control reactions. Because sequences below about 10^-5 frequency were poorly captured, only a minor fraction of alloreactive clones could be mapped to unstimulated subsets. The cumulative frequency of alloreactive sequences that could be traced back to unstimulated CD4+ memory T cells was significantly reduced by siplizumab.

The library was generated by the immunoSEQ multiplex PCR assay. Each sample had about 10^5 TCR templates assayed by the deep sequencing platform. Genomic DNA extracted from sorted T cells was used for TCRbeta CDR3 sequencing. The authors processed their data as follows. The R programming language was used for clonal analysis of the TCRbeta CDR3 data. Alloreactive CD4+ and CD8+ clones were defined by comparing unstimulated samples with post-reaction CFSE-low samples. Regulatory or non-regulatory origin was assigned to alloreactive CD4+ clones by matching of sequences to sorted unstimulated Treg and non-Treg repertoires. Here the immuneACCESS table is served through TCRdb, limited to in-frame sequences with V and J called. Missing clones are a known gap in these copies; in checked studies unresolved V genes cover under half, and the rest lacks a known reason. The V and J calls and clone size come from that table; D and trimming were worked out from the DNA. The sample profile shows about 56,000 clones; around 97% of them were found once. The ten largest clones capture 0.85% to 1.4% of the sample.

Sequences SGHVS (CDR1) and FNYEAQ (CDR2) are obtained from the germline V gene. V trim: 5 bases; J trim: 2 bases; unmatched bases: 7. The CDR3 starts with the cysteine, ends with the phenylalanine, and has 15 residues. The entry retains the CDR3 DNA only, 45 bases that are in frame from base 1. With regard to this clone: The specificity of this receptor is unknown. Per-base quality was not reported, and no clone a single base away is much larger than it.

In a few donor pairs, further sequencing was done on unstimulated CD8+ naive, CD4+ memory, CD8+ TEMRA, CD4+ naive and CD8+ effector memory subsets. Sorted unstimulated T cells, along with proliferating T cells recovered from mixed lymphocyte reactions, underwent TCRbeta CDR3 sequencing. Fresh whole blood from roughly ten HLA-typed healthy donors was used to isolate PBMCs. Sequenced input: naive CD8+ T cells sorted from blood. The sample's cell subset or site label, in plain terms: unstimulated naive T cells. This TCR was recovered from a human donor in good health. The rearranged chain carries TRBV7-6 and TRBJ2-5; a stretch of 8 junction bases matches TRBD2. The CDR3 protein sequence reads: CASSPSGGRQETQYF. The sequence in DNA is TGTGCCAGCAGCCCCTCGGGGGGGCGGCAAGAGACCCAGTACTTC.